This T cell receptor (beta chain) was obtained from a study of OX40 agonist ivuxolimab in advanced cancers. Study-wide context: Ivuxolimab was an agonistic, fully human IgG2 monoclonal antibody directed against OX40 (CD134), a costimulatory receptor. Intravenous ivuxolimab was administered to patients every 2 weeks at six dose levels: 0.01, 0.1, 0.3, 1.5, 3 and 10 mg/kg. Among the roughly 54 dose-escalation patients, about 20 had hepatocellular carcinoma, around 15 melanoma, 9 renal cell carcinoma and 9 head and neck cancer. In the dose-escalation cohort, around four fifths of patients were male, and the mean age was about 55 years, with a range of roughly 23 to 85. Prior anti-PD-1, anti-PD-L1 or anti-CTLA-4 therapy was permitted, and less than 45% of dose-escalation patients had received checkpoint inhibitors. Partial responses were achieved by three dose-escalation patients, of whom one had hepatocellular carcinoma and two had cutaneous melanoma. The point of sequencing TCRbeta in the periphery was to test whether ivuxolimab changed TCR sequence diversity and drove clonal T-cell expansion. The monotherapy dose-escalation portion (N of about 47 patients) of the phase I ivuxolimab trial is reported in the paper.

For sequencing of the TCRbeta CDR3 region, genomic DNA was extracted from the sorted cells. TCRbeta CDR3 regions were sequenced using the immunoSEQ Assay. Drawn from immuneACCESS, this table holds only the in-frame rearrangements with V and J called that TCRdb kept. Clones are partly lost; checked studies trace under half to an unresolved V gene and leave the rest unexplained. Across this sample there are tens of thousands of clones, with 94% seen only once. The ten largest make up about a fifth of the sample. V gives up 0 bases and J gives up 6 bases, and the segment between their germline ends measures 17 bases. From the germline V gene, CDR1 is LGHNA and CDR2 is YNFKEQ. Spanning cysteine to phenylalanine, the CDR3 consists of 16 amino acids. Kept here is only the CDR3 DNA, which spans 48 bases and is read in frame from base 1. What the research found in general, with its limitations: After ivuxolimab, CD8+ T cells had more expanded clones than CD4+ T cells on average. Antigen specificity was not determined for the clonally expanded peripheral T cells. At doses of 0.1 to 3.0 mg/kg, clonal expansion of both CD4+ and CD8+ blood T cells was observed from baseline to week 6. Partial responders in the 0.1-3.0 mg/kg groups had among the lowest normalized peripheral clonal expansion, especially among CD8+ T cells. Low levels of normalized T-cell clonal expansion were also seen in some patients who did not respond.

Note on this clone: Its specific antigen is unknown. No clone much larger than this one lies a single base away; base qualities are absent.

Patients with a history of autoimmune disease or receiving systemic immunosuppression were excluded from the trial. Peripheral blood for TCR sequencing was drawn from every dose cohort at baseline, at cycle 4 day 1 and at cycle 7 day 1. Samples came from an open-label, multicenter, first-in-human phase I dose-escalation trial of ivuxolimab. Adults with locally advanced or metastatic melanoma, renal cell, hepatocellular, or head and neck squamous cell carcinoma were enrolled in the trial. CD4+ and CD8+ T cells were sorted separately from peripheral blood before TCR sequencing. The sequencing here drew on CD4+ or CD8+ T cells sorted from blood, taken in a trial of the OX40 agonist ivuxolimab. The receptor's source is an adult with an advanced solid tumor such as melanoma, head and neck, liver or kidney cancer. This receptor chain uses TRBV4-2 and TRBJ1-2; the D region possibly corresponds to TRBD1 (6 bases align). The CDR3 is CASSQEDMYRANGYTF. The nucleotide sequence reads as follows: TGTGCCAGCAGCCAAGAAGATATGTACAGGGCTAATGGCTACACCTTC.